This T cell receptor beta chain was observed in a study of blood T cell repertoires in COVID-19. CDR3 length: 15 residues. Germline CDR1 and CDR2: MNHEY and SMNVEV (reference sequence). V lost 5 bases and J lost 5; bases outside the gene matches: 7. Method: immunoSEQ multiplex PCR; TCRdb's copy keeps in-frame clones and lacks some. The sample records 200,000 to 250,000 clones, approximately 80% being singletons. The sequence was obtained from a woman aged 70-85 years with acute or convalescent COVID-19. The material sequenced was peripheral blood. The chain has TRBV27 and TRBJ1-1; 11 bases are shared with TRBD1. CDR3 amino acids: CASSTWTGGRTEAFF. CDR3 in DNA: TGTGCCAGCAGTACTTGGACAGGGGGCCGTACTGAAGCTTTCTTT.